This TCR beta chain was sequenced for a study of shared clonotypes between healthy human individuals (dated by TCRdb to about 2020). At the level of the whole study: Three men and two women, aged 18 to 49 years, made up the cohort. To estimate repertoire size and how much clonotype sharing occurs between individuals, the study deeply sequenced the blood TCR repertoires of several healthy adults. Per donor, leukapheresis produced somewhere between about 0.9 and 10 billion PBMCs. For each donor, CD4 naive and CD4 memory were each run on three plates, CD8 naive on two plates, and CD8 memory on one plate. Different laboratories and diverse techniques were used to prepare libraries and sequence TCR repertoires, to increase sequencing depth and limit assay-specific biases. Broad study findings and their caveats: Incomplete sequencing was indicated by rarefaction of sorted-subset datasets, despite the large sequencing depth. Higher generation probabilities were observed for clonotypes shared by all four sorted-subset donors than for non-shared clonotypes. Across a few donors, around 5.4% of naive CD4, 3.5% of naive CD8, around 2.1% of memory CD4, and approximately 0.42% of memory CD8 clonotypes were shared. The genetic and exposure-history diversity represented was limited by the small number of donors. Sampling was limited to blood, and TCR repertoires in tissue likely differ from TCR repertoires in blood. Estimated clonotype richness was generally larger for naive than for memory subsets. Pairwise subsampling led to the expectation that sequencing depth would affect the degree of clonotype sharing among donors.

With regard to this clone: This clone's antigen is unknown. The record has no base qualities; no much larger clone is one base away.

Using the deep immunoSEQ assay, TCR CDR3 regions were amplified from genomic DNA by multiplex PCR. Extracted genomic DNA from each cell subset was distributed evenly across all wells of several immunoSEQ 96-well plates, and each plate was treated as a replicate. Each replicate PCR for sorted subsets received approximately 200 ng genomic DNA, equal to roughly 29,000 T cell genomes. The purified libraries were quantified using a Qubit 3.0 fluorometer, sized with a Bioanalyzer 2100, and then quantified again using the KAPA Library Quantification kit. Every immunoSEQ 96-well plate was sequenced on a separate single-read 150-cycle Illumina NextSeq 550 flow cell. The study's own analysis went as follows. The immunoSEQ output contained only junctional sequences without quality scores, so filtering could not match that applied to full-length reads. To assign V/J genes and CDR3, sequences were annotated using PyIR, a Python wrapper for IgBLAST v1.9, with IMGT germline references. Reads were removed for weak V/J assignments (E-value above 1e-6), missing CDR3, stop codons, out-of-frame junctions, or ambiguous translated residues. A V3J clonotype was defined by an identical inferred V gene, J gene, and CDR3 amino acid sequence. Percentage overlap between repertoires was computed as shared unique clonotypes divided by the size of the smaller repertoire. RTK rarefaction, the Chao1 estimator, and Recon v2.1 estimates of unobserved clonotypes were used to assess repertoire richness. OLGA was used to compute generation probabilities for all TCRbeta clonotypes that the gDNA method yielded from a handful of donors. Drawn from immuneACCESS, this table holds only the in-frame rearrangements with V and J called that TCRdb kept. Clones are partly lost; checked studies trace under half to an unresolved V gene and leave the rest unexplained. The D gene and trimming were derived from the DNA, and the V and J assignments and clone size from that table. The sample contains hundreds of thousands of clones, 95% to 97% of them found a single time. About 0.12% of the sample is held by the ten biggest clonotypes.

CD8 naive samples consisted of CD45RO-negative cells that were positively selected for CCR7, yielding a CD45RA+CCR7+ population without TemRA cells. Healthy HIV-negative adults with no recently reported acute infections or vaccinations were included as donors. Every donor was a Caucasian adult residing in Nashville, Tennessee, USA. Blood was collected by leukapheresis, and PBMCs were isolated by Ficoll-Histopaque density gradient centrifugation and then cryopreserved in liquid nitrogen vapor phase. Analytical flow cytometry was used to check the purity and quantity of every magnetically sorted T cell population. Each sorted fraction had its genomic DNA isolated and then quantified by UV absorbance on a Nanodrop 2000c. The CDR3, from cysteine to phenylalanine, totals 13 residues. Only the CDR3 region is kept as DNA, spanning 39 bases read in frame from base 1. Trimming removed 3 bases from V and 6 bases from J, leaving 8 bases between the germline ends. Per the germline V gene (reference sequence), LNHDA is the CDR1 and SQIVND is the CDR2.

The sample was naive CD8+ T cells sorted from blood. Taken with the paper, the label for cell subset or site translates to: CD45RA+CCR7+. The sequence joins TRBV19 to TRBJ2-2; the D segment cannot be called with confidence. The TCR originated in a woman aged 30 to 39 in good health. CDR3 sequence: CASSILSAGELFF. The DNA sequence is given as TGTGCCAGTAGTATTTTGAGCGCCGGGGAGCTGTTTTTT. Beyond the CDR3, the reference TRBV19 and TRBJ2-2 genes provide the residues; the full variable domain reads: DGGITQSPKYLFRKEGQNVTLSCEQNLNHDAMYWYRQDPGQGLRLIYYSQIVNDFQKGDIAEGYSVSREKKESFPLTVTSAQKNPTAFYLCASSILSAGELFFGEGSRLTVL.